The 20 T cell receptor beta chains given below trace back to one sample, sequenced in a study of blood T cell repertoires in COVID-19. Some clones are missing from TCRdb's copy, which holds only in-frame ones; the method was immunoSEQ multiplex PCR. The sample lists about 52,000 clones, more than 75% occurring once. Input material: peripheral blood. These TCRs come from a man aged 70 or older with acute or convalescent COVID-19.

J is TRBJ2-3 and V is TRBV5-8; a weak D match, TRBD2 (6 bases). CDR1 is SGHTS, CDR2 YDEGEE, per germline. Trimming left V 9 bases short and J 6 bases short, with 14 bases between. The CDR3 totals 12 residues. The CDR3 bases are TGTGCCACGGCCGGGGGTGGGGATACGCAGTATTTT. Residues: CATAGGGDTQYF.

This chain joins TRBV14 and TRBJ2-7; TRBD2 aligns across 10 bases. Trimming took 0 bases from V and 0 from J; bases not matched to a gene: 23. CDR1 is SGHDN and CDR2 is FVKESK in the germline V gene. The CDR3 sequence is 23 residues long. CDR3 sequence reads: CASSQDILGRVLAGLPSSYEQYF. The CDR3 coding sequence is TGTGCCAGCAGCCAAGACATCCTCGGCAGGGTACTAGCGGGGTTACCGAGCTCCTACGAGCAGTACTTC.

The gene calls are TRBV5-6 and TRBJ2-5; TRBD2 matches at 9 bases. The CDR3 totals 15 residues. V dropped 4 bases and J dropped 5; count of bases not matched to a gene: 9. Germline V gene lookup returns CDR1 SGHDT and CDR2 YYEEEE. The CDR3 DNA is TGTGCCAGCAGCCCGATAGCGGGAGAGTGGGAGACCCAGTACTTC. This encodes CASSPIAGEWETQYF.

This chain joins TRBV7-8 and TRBJ2-7; weak D call: TRBD1 (6 bases). Germline V CDR1 and CDR2: SGHVS, FQNEAQ. With 2 bases removed from V and 4 bases from J, the gap between germline ends came to 12 bases. The CDR3 length is 14 residues. The CDR3 DNA sequence: TGTGCCAGCAGCTTAACAGGGCTCGGGTACGAGCAGTACTTC. This encodes CASSLTGLGYEQYF.

J is TRBJ1-1 and V is TRBV6-2 or TRBV6-3, with unresolved D. Trimming shortened V by 8 bases and J by 7 bases, and 8 bases separated the two germline ends. CDR1 MNHEY and CDR2 SVGEGT come from the germline V gene. The CDR3 has 10 residues. CDR3 sequence: CASGLIEAFF. DNA for the CDR3: TGTGCCAGCGGCCTTATTGAAGCTTTCTTT.

V and J are TRBV7-9 and TRBJ2-7; D uncertain. This CDR3 has 16 residues. V shed 4 bases and J shed 1 base, with 17 bases lying between them. In germline, CDR1 is SEHNR, CDR2 FQNEAQ (reference sequence). The CDR3 spells CASSSLDNGPSYEQYV. CDR3 DNA sequence: TGTGCCAGCAGCTCCCTCGACAACGGCCCGTCCTACGAGCAGTACGTC.

This chain connects TRBV5-1 to TRBJ2-3; 7 bases map to TRBD1. V lost 5 bases, J lost 0 bases, and 9 bases stayed unmatched. There are 16 residues in the CDR3. Germline V gene data show CDR1 as SGHRS and CDR2 as YFSETQ. As DNA, the CDR3 is TGCGCCAGCAGTTATGGGGACAGAACTAGCACAGATACGCAGTATTTT. It specifies CASSYGDRTSTDTQYF.

The V and J genes are TRBV7-3 and TRBJ1-1; possibly TRBD1 for D (6 bases). Trimming removed 5 bases from V and 5 bases from J, with 15 bases in between. The length of the CDR3 is 14 residues. CDR1 and CDR2 (germline): SGHTA, FQGTGA. CDR3 DNA: TGTGCCAGCAGCACCAGGGGCTCGGGAACTGAAGCTTTCTTT. This encodes CASSTRGSGTEAFF. Combining the CDR3 with reference TRBV7-3 and TRBJ1-1 gives the whole variable domain GAGVSQTPSNKVTEKGKYVELRCDPISGHTALYWYRQSLGQGPEFLIYFQGTGAADDSGLPNDRFFAVRPEGSVSTLKIQRTERGDSAVYLCASSTRGSGTEAFFGQGTRLTVV.

The chain is built from TRBV19 and TRBJ2-3, with 12 bases fitting TRBD2. This CDR3 spans 16 amino acids. Germline CDR1 and CDR2: LNHDA and SQIVND (reference sequence). V trimming: 5 bases; J trimming: 6 bases; junction bases outside the gene matches: 9. The CDR3 reads CASSSRTSGRSDTQYF. CDR3 coding DNA: TGTGCCAGTAGTTCTAGAACTAGCGGGAGGTCGGATACGCAGTATTTT.

V and J are TRBV4-3 and TRBJ2-3; D call uncertain. Trimming removed 3 bases at V and 4 bases at J, with 8 bases between. The CDR3 sequence is 13 residues long. Germline CDR1 is LGHNA and CDR2 is YSLEER. CDR3 nucleotide sequence: TGCGCCAGCAGCCAGATGACACCAGATACGCAGTATTTT. This translates into CASSQMTPDTQYF.

V is TRBV19 and J is TRBJ1-5; 12 bases fit TRBD1. Germline V gives CDR1 LNHDA, CDR2 SQIVND (reference sequence). The CDR3 is made up of 16 amino acids. V was clipped by 8 bases and J by 0 bases; unmatched bases: 5. The CDR3 DNA sequence: TGTGCCAGTCGGGACAGGGGGCCTTTTAGCAATCAGCCCCAGCATTTT. Its protein product is CASRDRGPFSNQPQHF.

The chain uses TRBV7-2 and TRBJ2-5, with 10 nucleotides matching TRBD2. Germline V gives CDR1 SGHTA, CDR2 FQGNSA. CDR3 length: 16 residues. The V segment lost 1 base and the J segment 6 bases; nucleotides outside the gene matches: 8. CDR3 protein: CASSLGGAGGMKTQYF. CDR3 in DNA: TGTGCCAGCAGCTTAGGCGGAGCGGGAGGGATGAAGACCCAGTACTTC.

The chain's CDR3 is CASSIDQFYGYTF. Written as DNA, the CDR3 is TGTGCCAGTAGTATAGATCAGTTCTATGGCTACACCTTC. The V gene is TRBV19, the J gene TRBJ1-2, with D hard to call. Looked up from germline, CDR1 is LNHDA and CDR2 is SQIVND (reference sequence). CDR3 length equals 13 residues. The V and J ends lost 0 bases and 4 bases respectively, with 6 bases between them.

The V call is TRBV5-5, the J call TRBJ1-2; D may be TRBD1 (6 bases). The CDR3 contains 16 residues. Germline V lookup: CDR1 SGHKS, CDR2 YYEKEE (reference sequence). The V end was cut by 4 bases, the J end by 5 bases, with 21 bases between. DNA for the CDR3: TGTGCCAGCAGCCGAGACCCCGGGACACTCTTATATGGCTACACCTTC. Translated: CASSRDPGTLLYGYTF.

This clone has only a few counts. The chain links TRBV7-2 to TRBJ2-7; 7 nucleotides align to TRBD2. Germline loops: CDR1 SGHTA, CDR2 FQGNSA. The CDR3 is made up of 15 amino acids. The ends lost 5 bases at V and 0 bases at J; junction bases unmatched: 7. The CDR3 coding sequence is TGTGCCAGCAGCCCGACGCGGGAGAGCTCCTACGAGCAGTACTTC. Encoded protein: CASSPTRESSYEQYF.

The gene calls are TRBV5-4 and TRBJ2-6, with D possibly TRBD2 on 5 matching bases. This CDR3 comprises 14 residues. The ends were cut back, 9 bases at V and 0 bases at J, with 10 bases in the middle. Germline V CDR1 and CDR2: SGHNT, YYREEE (reference sequence). CDR3 sequence reads: CATQGGSGANVLTF. DNA of the CDR3: TGTGCCACCCAAGGAGGCTCTGGGGCCAACGTCCTGACTTTC.

The chain joins TRBV6-6 to TRBJ1-2, with D possibly being TRBD1 (6 bases). The CDR3 is 14 residues long. The germline CDR1 and CDR2 sequences are MNHNY and SVGAGI (reference sequence). Trimming shortened V by 0 bases and J by 5 bases, and 10 bases separated the two germline ends. The CDR3: CASSYSRQEYGYTF. The CDR3 nucleotides read TGTGCCAGCAGTTACTCGAGACAGGAATATGGCTACACCTTC.

The chain recombines TRBV9 with TRBJ1-3, with D unclear. V lost 3 bases, J lost 3 bases, and 13 bases lay in between. The CDR3 covers 15 residues. Per germline, CDR1 SGDLS and CDR2 YYNGEE. The chain's CDR3 is CASSAQSVVGNTIYF. The CDR3 DNA reads as TGTGCCAGCAGCGCCCAGAGCGTCGTTGGAAACACCATATATTTT.

The J gene is TRBJ2-2, the V gene TRBV5-4, with a possible D match to TRBD1 (6 bases). V was trimmed by 4 bases and J by 4 bases, leaving 17 bases between them. The CDR3 runs 16 residues. CDR1 is SGHNT and CDR2 is YYREEE in the germline V gene (reference sequence). Here the CDR3 reads CASSRRITGSTGELFF. The CDR3 bases are TGTGCCAGCAGCCGACGTATTACAGGGAGCACCGGGGAGCTGTTTTTT.

The chain has TRBV19 and TRBJ1-1, with 7 bases matching TRBD1. V gave up 3 bases and J gave up 3 bases; unmatched junction bases: 4. The germline CDR1 and CDR2 sequences are LNHDA and SQIVND (reference sequence). The CDR3 runs to 14 residues. The CDR3 reads CASSMYRGHTEAFF. CDR3 DNA sequence: TGTGCCAGTAGTATGTACAGGGGTCACACTGAAGCTTTCTTT.